Listed here are 21 T cell receptor beta chains from one sample, sequenced in a study of blood T cell repertoires in COVID-19 (dated by TCRdb to the early 2020s). To prepare the library, the immunoSEQ multiplex PCR assay was applied. Imported from immuneACCESS, the table was reduced by TCRdb to in-frame sequences with V and J called. These copies leave out some clones; in studies compared against another copy, an unresolved V gene accounts for under half, and the cause of the remainder is not known. In this sample the table shows around 150,000 clones, roughly 90% of which occur a single time. Together, the top ten hold 15% to 20% of the sample. The source material was peripheral blood. All receptors derive from a man in his sixties with active or convalescent COVID-19.

CDR3 sequence: CASSVTSGGDTQYF. The DNA of the CDR3 is TGCGCCAGCAGCGTGACTAGCGGGGGAGATACGCAGTATTTT. V is TRBV5-1 and J is TRBJ2-3, with TRBD2 matching 12 bases. Germline V CDR1 and CDR2: SGHRS, YFSETQ. Trimming cost V 4 bases and J 5 bases; bases outside gene matches: 2. The CDR3 is made up of 14 amino acids.

This sequence joins TRBV10-3 and TRBJ2-2, with TRBD1 as a possible D gene (6 bases). The V and J ends lost 3 bases and 5 bases respectively, with 19 bases between them. Germline CDR1 reads ENHRY; CDR2 reads SYGVKD. The CDR3 runs 17 residues. The CDR3 nucleotides read TGTGCCATCAGTGAAGGGGGATGGTTCGGAGAAACCGGGGAGCTGTTTTTT. This gives the protein CAISEGGWFGETGELFF.

The gene calls are TRBV18 and TRBJ1-1, with TRBD1 matching over 7 bases. J gave up 3 bases and V 5 bases, and 6 bases lay outside the gene matches. The CDR3 has 14 amino acids. Germline-derived CDR1 and CDR2 are KGHSH and LQKENI. CDR3: CASSVGTDYTEAFF. The CDR3 DNA follows: TGTGCCAGCTCAGTAGGGACAGACTACACTGAAGCTTTCTTT.

The rearrangement uses TRBV29-1 and TRBJ2-7; D not resolved. This CDR3 is built from 11 residues. V was shortened by 6 bases and J by 2 bases, with 8 bases between the two germline ends. Germline loops: CDR1 SQVTM, CDR2 ANQGSEA. CDR3 nucleotide sequence: TGCAGCGTCGCTGGAGCCTACGAGCAGTACTTC. It yields the protein CSVAGAYEQYF.

The chain is built from TRBV5-4 and TRBJ2-5; TRBD1 aligns across 7 bases. CDR3 size: 16 residues. Germline trimming cut 4 bases from V and 3 bases from J; bases unmatched to any gene: 12. CDR1 SGHNT and CDR2 YYREEE come from the germline V gene (reference sequence). CDR3 bases: TGTGCCAGCAGCGACAGTACAGGGGTAAATGAAGAGACCCAGTACTTC. It translates to CASSDSTGVNEETQYF.

This chain connects TRBV2 to TRBJ1-4; D is possibly TRBD1 (5 bases). The germline V and J ends were trimmed by 5 bases and 4 bases, with 14 bases remaining between them. The CDR3 extends over 15 amino acids. Per the germline V gene, CDR1 is SNHLY and CDR2 is FYNNEI. The CDR3 region has the DNA TGTGCCAGCAGTCCGTGGGGGGGAGTTAATGAAAAACTGTTTTTT. It encodes CASSPWGGVNEKLFF.

This sequence joins TRBV7-8 and TRBJ2-1; TRBD2 aligns across 9 bases. This CDR3 is 15 amino acids long. Germline V gene data show CDR1 as SGHVS and CDR2 as FQNEAQ. V lost 4 bases, J lost 5 bases, and 6 bases stayed unmatched. This chain's CDR3 is CASSSPSGEHNEQFF. The CDR3 nucleotides are TGTGCCAGCAGCTCCCCTAGCGGGGAACACAATGAGCAGTTCTTC.

The rearrangement joins TRBV7-9 to TRBJ2-1; D ambiguous. The ends were cut back, 4 bases at V and 8 bases at J, with 24 bases in the middle. CDR1 is SEHNR, CDR2 FQNEAQ, per germline (reference sequence). The CDR3 is 17 amino acids. The DNA for the CDR3 is TGTGCCAGCAGCTCGCCGAGACGAGGAGCACCCCCTGATGAGCAGTTCTTC. It specifies CASSSPRRGAPPDEQFF. Using reference TRBV7-9 and TRBJ2-1 for the parts outside the CDR3, the full variable domain is DTGVSQNPRHKITKRGQNVTFRCDPISEHNRLYWYRQTLGQGPEFLTYFQNEAQLEKSRLLSDRFSAERPKGSFSTLEIQRTEQGDSAMYLCASSSPRRGAPPDEQFFGPGTRLTVL.

The chain carries TRBV5-1 and TRBJ1-1; 7 bases align to TRBD1. The CDR3 is 15 residues long. The V and J ends lost 5 bases and 1 base, in that order; junction bases with no gene match: 8. Germline CDR1 is SGHRS and CDR2 is YFSETQ. CDR3 sequence: CASRYRGIGNTEAFF. CDR3 in DNA: TGCGCCAGCAGGTACAGGGGAATAGGGAACACTGAAGCTTTCTTT.

The chain combines TRBV14 with TRBJ2-1; D call uncertain. The germline CDR1 and CDR2 sequences are SGHDN and FVKESK. V lost 4 bases and J 10 bases, leaving 14 bases between the germline ends. The CDR3 totals 13 residues. This CDR3 is CASSPTRLGEQFF. In DNA form, the CDR3 reads TGTGCCAGCAGCCCGACCCGGCTGGGCGAGCAGTTCTTC.

This sequence joins TRBV7-6 and TRBJ1-3; no reliable D call. The germline V gene has CDR1 SGHVS and CDR2 FNYEAQ. The CDR3 runs 13 residues. Trimming took off 6 bases at V and 4 bases at J, with 10 bases between the two ends. The CDR3 coding sequence is TGTGCCAGCAGTCATGGCGGGGGAAACACCATATATTTT. Protein product: CASSHGGGNTIYF.

The V call is TRBV28, the J call TRBJ2-2, with TRBD2 matching 7 bases. This CDR3 has 12 amino acids. Trimming removed 7 bases from V and 6 bases from J; junction bases left unmatched: 2. CDR1 MDHEN and CDR2 SYDVKM come from the germline V gene. In DNA, the CDR3 is TGTGCCAGCATGGGGGGGGCCGGGGAGCTGTTTTTT. Protein sequence: CASMGGAGELFF.

This clone appeared a single time. The chain combines TRBV5-4 with TRBJ1-1; D ambiguous. The CDR3 extends over 12 amino acids. The germline V gene encodes CDR1 SGHNT and CDR2 YYREEE (reference sequence). The ends were cut back, 0 bases at V and 11 bases at J, with 11 bases in the middle. This CDR3 is CASSLESRGAFF. The CDR3 DNA reads as TGTGCCAGCAGCTTGGAGTCTCGCGGGGCTTTCTTT.

The CDR3 bases are TGCGCCAGCAGTCCCCGGGACAGGGCCCCGGATAATCAGCCCCAGCATTTT. Protein sequence: CASSPRDRAPDNQPQHF. V and J are TRBV10-2 and TRBJ1-5; 9 bases fit TRBD1. V was pared by 5 bases and J by 4 bases, with 12 bases of the junction left unmatched. This CDR3 is 17 amino acids long. Germline assignment: CDR1 WSHSY and CDR2 SAAADI.

This chain joins TRBV6-5 and TRBJ2-1; 12 nucleotides line up with TRBD2. The CDR3 has 15 amino acids. V dropped 4 bases and J dropped 6; count of bases not matched to a gene: 4. The V gene's germline CDR1 is MNHEY and CDR2 SVGAGI. The CDR3 DNA is TGTGCCAGCAGTTCCCCTAGCGGGGGGGCCAATGAGCAGTTCTTC. This encodes CASSSPSGGANEQFF.

In this sample, this clone turned up a few times. This sequence joins TRBV19 and TRBJ2-7, with 8 bases lining up with TRBD2. The germline V gene encodes CDR1 LNHDA and CDR2 SQIVND (reference sequence). Germline trimming cut 6 bases from V and 4 bases from J; bases unmatched to any gene: 11. There are 15 residues in the CDR3. CDR3 nucleotides: TGTGCCAGTAGGGAGGCCGGGAGGGCCGTGTACGAGCAGTACTTC. Residues: CASREAGRAVYEQYF. The full variable domain, rest sourced from reference TRBV19 and TRBJ2-7, is DGGITQSPKYLFRKEGQNVTLSCEQNLNHDAMYWYRQDPGQGLRLIYYSQIVNDFQKGDIAEGYSVSREKKESFPLTVTSAQKNPTAFYLCASREAGRAVYEQYFGPGTRLTVT.

The chain has TRBV5-1 and TRBJ1-2; D is ambiguous. The CDR3 length is 16 residues. V was shortened by 0 bases and J by 2 bases, with 14 bases between the two germline ends. The V gene's germline CDR1 is SGHRS and CDR2 YFSETQ. This CDR3 is CASSLGVLAGNYGYTF. The CDR3 DNA reads TGCGCCAGCAGCTTGGGCGTCCTGGCGGGAAACTATGGCTACACCTTC.

This clone has a handful of counts. J is TRBJ1-2 and V is TRBV18; 7 bases map to TRBD1. Trimming took 3 bases from V and 1 from J; bases not matched to a gene: 5. The germline V gene encodes CDR1 KGHSH and CDR2 LQKENI. This CDR3 region has 15 residues. The chain's CDR3 is CASSPGQLLNYGYTF. The CDR3 DNA follows: TGTGCCAGCTCACCGGGACAGTTACTTAACTATGGCTACACCTTC.

This sequence joins TRBV7-6 and TRBJ1-1, with D perhaps TRBD1 (6 bases). Germline CDR1 SGHVS, CDR2 FNYEAQ. The V gene lost 5 bases and the J gene lost 3 bases, with 13 bases spanning the gap. CDR3 length: 14 amino acids. The CDR3 is CASSKTGSDTEAFF. The CDR3 region has the DNA TGTGCCAGCAGCAAAACAGGGAGCGACACTGAAGCTTTCTTT.

This clone was found a few times. The chain is built from TRBV3-1 (or the pseudogene TRBV3-2) and TRBJ1-5; perhaps TRBD1 as D (5 bases). The CDR3 has 18 residues. V gave up 1 base and J gave up 0 bases, with 16 bases separating them. CDR1 and CDR2 (germline): LGHDT, YNNKEL (reference sequence). The CDR3 here is CASSQGPPGTYSNQPQHF. In DNA form, the CDR3 reads TGTGCCAGCAGCCAAGGACCCCCAGGGACTTATAGCAATCAGCCCCAGCATTTT.

This clone was seen just once. J is TRBJ2-7 and V is TRBV15; D is ambiguous. This CDR3 is built from 11 residues. Trimming removed 1 base at V and 5 bases at J, with 3 bases between. CDR1 and CDR2 (germline): LNHNV, YYDKDF (reference sequence). This CDR3 reads CATSRGNEQYF. Here the CDR3 DNA reads TGTGCCACCAGCAGAGGTAACGAGCAGTACTTC.